Included here is one T cell receptor (beta chain) sequence, with context. RNA in amounts of about 0.5 to 1 ug was reverse transcribed with random hexamers. It was immunoSEQ multiplex PCR that amplified TCR beta CDR3 across 54 Vbeta and 13 Jbeta. TCRdb re-analysed the immunoSEQ multiplex PCR reads in MiXCR, keeping a single row per CDR3 protein. This table has 150,000 to 190,000 distinct CDR3 sequences, approximately 93% appearing once. The CDR3 runs 12 residues. The germline V and J ends were trimmed by 3 bases and 5 bases, with 6 bases remaining between them. In germline, CDR1 is LNHDA, CDR2 SQIVND (reference sequence). The data derive from a study of CD8 T cells in Susac syndrome. TEMRA cells were FACS-enriched, and CD8+ and CD4+ T cells were isolated negatively.

Sequenced input: CD8+ T cells from PBMCs. The receptor comes from a human donor with multiple sclerosis. The J gene is TRBJ2-3, the V gene TRBV19; D is uncertain. The CDR3 nucleotides are TGTGCCAGTAGTATGTGGGGAGATACGCAGTATTTT. Translating gives CASSMWGDTQYF.